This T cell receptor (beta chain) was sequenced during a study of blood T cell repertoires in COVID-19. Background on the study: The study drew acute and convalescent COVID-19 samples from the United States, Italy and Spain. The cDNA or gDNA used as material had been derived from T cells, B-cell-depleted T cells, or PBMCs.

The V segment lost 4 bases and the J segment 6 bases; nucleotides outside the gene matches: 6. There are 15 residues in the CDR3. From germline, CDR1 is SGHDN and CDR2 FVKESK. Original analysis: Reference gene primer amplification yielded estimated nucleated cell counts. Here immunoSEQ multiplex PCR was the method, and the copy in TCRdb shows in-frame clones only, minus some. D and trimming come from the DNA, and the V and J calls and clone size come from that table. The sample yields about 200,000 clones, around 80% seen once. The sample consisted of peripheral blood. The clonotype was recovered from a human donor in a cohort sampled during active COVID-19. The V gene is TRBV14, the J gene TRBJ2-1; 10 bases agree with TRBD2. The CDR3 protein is CASSLLAGVSNEQFF. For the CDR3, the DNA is TGTGCCAGCAGCCTCCTAGCGGGAGTTTCCAATGAGCAGTTCTTC.